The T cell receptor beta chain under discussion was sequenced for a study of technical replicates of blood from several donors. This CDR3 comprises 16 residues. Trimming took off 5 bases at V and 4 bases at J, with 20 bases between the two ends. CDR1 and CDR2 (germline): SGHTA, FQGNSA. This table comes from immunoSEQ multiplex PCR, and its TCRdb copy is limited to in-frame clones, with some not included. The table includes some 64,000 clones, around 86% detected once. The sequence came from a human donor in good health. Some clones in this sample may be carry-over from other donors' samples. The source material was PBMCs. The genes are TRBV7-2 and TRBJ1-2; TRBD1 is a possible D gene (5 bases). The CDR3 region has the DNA TGTGCCAGCAGCGAACAGGCGGGGGTTCAGGGCTATGGCTACACCTTC. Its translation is CASSEQAGVQGYGYTF.